Listed here are 30 T cell receptor beta chains from one sample, sequenced in a study of technical replicates of blood from a handful of donors. Repertoires were generated with immunoSEQ multiplex PCR, while TCRdb's copy carries only in-frame clones and drops some. The sample carries approximately 100,000 clones, under 96% recorded once. Material: T cells isolated from PBMCs. All receptors come from a human donor in good health.

The J gene is TRBJ2-7, the V gene TRBV2; possibly TRBD2 for D (6 bases). CDR1 and CDR2 from the germline V gene are SNHLY and FYNNEI. The CDR3 consists of 16 residues. The V end was cut by 6 bases, the J end by 6 bases, with 24 bases between. The CDR3, as DNA: TGTGCCAGCAGCGCCGCCGGAGGGCCCTCCTACTTCGAGCAGTACTTC. It encodes CASSAAGGPSYFEQYF.

The chain links TRBV28 to TRBJ2-5; 7 positions match TRBD2. The CDR3 has 15 amino acids. Germline assignment: CDR1 MDHEN and CDR2 SYDVKM. Trimming took 6 bases from V and 1 from J; bases not matched to a gene: 8. DNA for the CDR3: TGTGCCAGCAGGTCTGCTTTAGCGGGCCAAGAGACCCAGTACTTC. Protein sequence: CASRSALAGQETQYF.

The rearrangement joins TRBV5-8 to TRBJ1-2; D possibly corresponds to TRBD1 (5 bases). Germline V gene data show CDR1 as SGHTS and CDR2 as YDEGEE. The length of the CDR3 is 13 residues. Trimming removed 6 bases from V and 7 bases from J, with 16 bases in between. CDR3 residues: CASTYVGQGGYTF. CDR3 DNA sequence: TGTGCCAGCACCTACGTGGGGCAGGGTGGCTACACCTTC.

The V call is TRBV4-1, the J call TRBJ1-1; D perhaps matches TRBD1 (5 bases). Germline V lookup: CDR1 MGHRA, CDR2 YSYEKL. Trimming left V 0 bases short and J 7 bases short, with 12 bases between. This CDR3 contains 14 residues. The CDR3 coding sequence is TGCGCCAGCAGCCAAGAGCCCAGGGTGGGTGAAGCTTTCTTT. As protein: CASSQEPRVGEAFF.

The chain combines TRBV28 with TRBJ1-1, with 7 positions matching TRBD1. The CDR3 length is 12 residues. Germline CDR1 and CDR2: MDHEN and SYDVKM. The V gene end was trimmed by 6 bases and the J gene end by 10 bases; junction bases not matched to a gene: 8. DNA of the CDR3: TGTGCCAGCAGATTCCGACAGGGCGGAGCTTTCTTT. Translation gives CASRFRQGGAFF.

The chain is built from TRBV6-5 and TRBJ1-3; D unresolved. Trimming pared 2 bases from V and 4 bases from J, leaving 12 bases between. The germline V gene has CDR1 MNHEY and CDR2 SVGAGI. This CDR3 contains 15 residues. The CDR3 nucleotides are TGTGCCAGCAGTTACGATGAAACGACAGGAAACACCATATATTTT. This translates into CASSYDETTGNTIYF.

This sequence joins TRBV10-1 and TRBJ2-7; 10 bases fit TRBD2. The length of the CDR3 is 15 residues. Looked up from germline, CDR1 is WNHNN and CDR2 is SYGVQD (reference sequence). Germline trimming cut 6 bases from V and 3 bases from J; bases unmatched to any gene: 8. CDR3 DNA: TGCGCCAGCAGCGATCCCCGGACTAGCGGCTACGAGCAGTACTTC. Amino acids: CASSDPRTSGYEQYF.

The chain couples TRBV5-4 to TRBJ2-5, with 7 bases aligning to TRBD2. CDR1 is SGHNT and CDR2 is YYREEE in the germline V gene (reference sequence). V dropped 4 bases and J dropped 4; count of bases not matched to a gene: 7. The CDR3 loop spans 14 amino acids. The CDR3 spells CASSKEVAGETQYF. CDR3 sequence (DNA): TGTGCCAGCAGCAAGGAAGTAGCGGGAGAGACCCAGTACTTC.

This clone occurred once. The genes are TRBV11-2 and TRBJ2-7; D is undetermined. The CDR3 has 17 amino acids. Germline V gene sequence: CDR1 SGHAT, CDR2 FQNNGV. V was trimmed by 5 bases and J by 0 bases, leaving 20 bases between them. CDR3 amino acids: CASSLPVRTISSYEQYF. CDR3 in DNA: TGTGCCAGCAGCCTACCGGTTCGTACCATTAGCTCCTACGAGCAGTACTTC.

The chain is built from TRBV6-1 and TRBJ2-1, with a tentative D call TRBD1 (6 bases). The CDR3 runs 14 residues. Trimming cost V 1 base and J 10 bases, with 14 bases left between them. CDR1 and CDR2 from the germline V gene are MNHNS and SASEGT. This chain's CDR3 is CASSEEDRIREQFF. CDR3 nucleotide sequence: TGTGCCAGCAGTGAAGAAGACAGGATTAGAGAGCAGTTCTTC.

The chain uses TRBV4-2 and TRBJ1-4; 7 nucleotides match TRBD1. The germline CDR1 and CDR2 sequences are LGHNA and YNFKEQ. The CDR3 spans 16 residues. V lost 0 bases, J lost 7 bases, and 8 bases stayed unmatched. The CDR3, as DNA: TGTGCCAGCAGCCAAGACCAATGGCAGGGGGGTGAAAAACTGTTTTTT. Its translation: CASSQDQWQGGEKLFF.

This clone appeared once. The V and J genes are TRBV11-3 and TRBJ1-2; a weak D match, TRBD1 (5 bases). The germline V and J ends were trimmed by 5 bases and 8 bases, with 15 bases remaining between them. Germline CDR1 reads SGHNT; CDR2 reads YENEEA. The length of the CDR3 is 13 residues. CDR3 protein: CASSGRGAHGYTF. The CDR3 nucleotides read TGTGCCAGCAGCGGTCGCGGGGCGCACGGCTACACCTTC.

The J gene is TRBJ2-3, the V gene TRBV5-1; 11 bases are a match to TRBD1. CDR1 and CDR2 from the germline V gene are SGHRS and YFSETQ. With V trimmed by 8 bases and J by 0 bases, 8 bases remained unmatched. This CDR3 spans 16 amino acids. The CDR3 coding sequence is TGCGCCAGTGGACAGGGGGCTATGTCTAGCACAGATACGCAGTATTTT. This encodes CASGQGAMSSTDTQYF.

The chain carries TRBV5-6 and TRBJ2-7, with D perhaps matching TRBD1 (6 bases). Deletions cut 4 bases from V and 6 bases from J, with 26 bases between. CDR3 length: 17 amino acids. From germline, CDR1 is SGHDT and CDR2 YYEEEE. CDR3 residues: CASSPTLTDRLFLEQYF. The DNA for the CDR3 is TGTGCCAGCAGCCCGACCCTGACTGACAGGTTGTTCCTCGAGCAGTACTTC.

This sequence joins TRBV2 and TRBJ2-5, with 11 bases lining up with TRBD2. V shed 7 bases, J shed 2 bases, and the junction held 9 bases outside the gene matches. From germline, CDR1 is SNHLY and CDR2 FYNNEI. This CDR3 has 16 amino acids. CDR3 nucleotide sequence: TGTGCCAGCACGCTAATGGGACTAGCGGAACAAGAGACCCAGTACTTC. Translated: CASTLMGLAEQETQYF.

The CDR3 loop is CASSRLAENTDTQYF. The CDR3 DNA follows: TGTGCCAGCTCCAGACTAGCGGAAAACACAGATACGCAGTATTTT. J is TRBJ2-3 and V is TRBV18; TRBD2 matches at 9 bases. The V gene's germline CDR1 is KGHSH and CDR2 LQKENI. Losses at the gene ends were 6 bases for V and 2 bases for J; bases not matched to a gene: 6. The CDR3 runs to 15 residues.

The chain's CDR3 is CASSLNRDRAQPQHF. The CDR3 DNA is TGCGCCAGCAGCCTCAACCGGGACAGGGCTCAGCCCCAGCATTTT. This sequence joins TRBV4-1 and TRBJ1-5; 9 bases match TRBD1. In germline, CDR1 is MGHRA, CDR2 YSYEKL. V gave up 4 bases and J gave up 6 bases; unmatched junction bases: 7. The CDR3 covers 15 residues.

This chain uses TRBV7-2 with TRBJ2-5; a weak D match, TRBD2 (6 bases). This CDR3 is built from 13 residues. Trimming removed 4 bases from V and 5 bases from J, with 11 bases in between. Germline CDR1 is SGHTA and CDR2 is FQGNSA. CDR3 in DNA: TGTGCCAGCAGCTCATTAGGGAGGGAGACCCAGTACTTC. Translating it yields CASSSLGRETQYF.

This rearrangement joins TRBV29-1 to TRBJ2-7; 9 nucleotides match TRBD1. The CDR3 runs 14 residues. Trimming took 3 bases from V and 0 from J; bases not matched to a gene: 3. Germline lookup yields CDR1 SQVTM and CDR2 ANQGSEA. The CDR3 protein is CSVEDRGLSYEQYF. CDR3 bases: TGCAGCGTTGAGGACAGGGGACTCTCCTACGAGCAGTACTTC.

CDR3 bases: TGTGCCAGCAGCTGGAGGGTATTGGCCTTAAGTCAGCCCCAGCATTTT. It encodes CASSWRVLALSQPQHF. The V call is TRBV5-8, the J call TRBJ1-5; D remains ambiguous. The CDR3 is made up of 16 amino acids. From germline, CDR1 is SGHTS and CDR2 YDEGEE. Trimming shortened V by 3 bases and J by 6 bases, and 19 bases separated the two germline ends.

This chain connects TRBV10-3 to TRBJ1-2; D possibly corresponds to TRBD1 (5 bases). Between the trimmed V and J ends, which lost 10 bases and 8 bases, there was a span of 17 bases. Per the germline V gene, CDR1 is ENHRY and CDR2 is SYGVKD. The CDR3 is 12 amino acids. CDR3 coding DNA: TGTGCCACCCTCCGGGACTACGAGGGCTACACCTTC. It codes for CATLRDYEGYTF.

The chain uses TRBV2 and TRBJ1-1; D is perhaps TRBD1 (5 bases). The CDR3 has 12 amino acids. Germline assignment: CDR1 SNHLY and CDR2 FYNNEI. V was cut by 6 bases and J by 10 bases, with 15 bases left in between. The CDR3 reads CASRAGVEPAFF. The CDR3 DNA follows: TGTGCCAGCAGAGCGGGGGTCGAGCCAGCTTTCTTT.

The chain couples TRBV6-5 to TRBJ1-3; D not certain. Trimming cost V 7 bases and J 2 bases, with 9 bases left between them. Germline V gives CDR1 MNHEY, CDR2 SVGAGI. The length of the CDR3 is 13 residues. The chain's CDR3 is CASKKEAGNTIYF. In DNA, the CDR3 is TGTGCCAGCAAAAAGGAGGCTGGAAACACCATATATTTT.

The CDR3 bases are TGTGCCAGCAGCCAACCCCCTACTTCTAGGGCAGGGGAGCAGTTCTTC. This gives the protein CASSQPPTSRAGEQFF. The chain is built from TRBV14 and TRBJ2-1; tentatively, D is TRBD1 (5 bases). Trimming took 2 bases from V and 10 from J, leaving 21 bases between them. The CDR3 length is 16 residues. CDR1 and CDR2 from the germline V gene are SGHDN and FVKESK.

J is TRBJ2-5 and V is TRBV9; 9 positions agree with TRBD2. After removal of 1 base from V and 3 bases from J, the junction contained 13 bases not matched to a gene. From germline, CDR1 is SGDLS and CDR2 YYNGEE. This CDR3 region has 18 residues. The CDR3 coding sequence is TGTGCCAGCAGCGTAATGGCGGGAGGGCTATTAACCAAAGAGACCCAGTACTTC. Translation gives CASSVMAGGLLTKETQYF.

The chain employs TRBV7-3 and TRBJ2-7; D perhaps matches TRBD2 (6 bases). The length of the CDR3 is 15 residues. The V end lost 4 bases, the J end lost 3 bases, and 16 bases lay between the germline ends. Germline V gene data show CDR1 as SGHTA and CDR2 as FQGTGA. In DNA form, the CDR3 reads TGTGCCAGCAGCTCCTCCCGCGGGGACCTCTACGAGCAGTACTTC. This translates into CASSSSRGDLYEQYF.

The rearrangement joins TRBV28 to TRBJ2-6; D might be TRBD1 (6 bases). The CDR3 consists of 15 residues. Trimming cost V 4 bases and J 9 bases, with 16 bases left between them. Germline V gene sequence: CDR1 MDHEN, CDR2 SYDVKM. Written as DNA, the CDR3 is TGTGCCAGCAGTTCAACAGGGTTAGTAGTCAACGTCCTGACTTTC. It translates to CASSSTGLVVNVLTF. Combining the CDR3 with reference TRBV28 and TRBJ2-6 gives the whole variable domain DVKVTQSSRYLVKRTGEKVFLECVQDMDHENMFWYRQDPGLGLRLIYFSYDVKMKEKGDIPEGYSVSREKKERFSLILESASTNQTSMYLCASSSTGLVVNVLTFGAGSRLTVL.

This chain joins TRBV2 and TRBJ2-5, with D maybe TRBD2 (7 bases). CDR3 length equals 16 residues. Germline V gene lookup returns CDR1 SNHLY and CDR2 FYNNEI. V was trimmed by 3 bases and J by 7 bases, leaving 21 bases between them. The chain's CDR3 is CASSEGGGRRGGTQYF. CDR3 DNA: TGTGCCAGCAGTGAGGGCGGGGGTAGAAGAGGGGGGACCCAGTACTTC.

This chain joins TRBV5-1 and TRBJ2-2; the match to TRBD1 covers 11 bases. The CDR3 is made up of 15 amino acids. Germline CDR1 is SGHRS and CDR2 is YFSETQ. V shed 7 bases and J 4 bases; nucleotides not matched to a gene: 6. CDR3 nucleotide sequence: TGCGCCAGCGCCGTCGGGACAGGGGGCACCGGGGAGCTGTTTTTT. Its protein is CASAVGTGGTGELFF.

The chain recombines TRBV6-6 with TRBJ1-1; D is unclear. The germline V gene encodes CDR1 MNHNY and CDR2 SVGAGI (reference sequence). V lost 2 bases, J lost 1 base, and 5 bases lay in between. CDR3 length: 13 residues. Here the CDR3 DNA reads TGTGCCAGCAGTTACGTGGCGAACACTGAAGCTTTCTTT. As protein: CASSYVANTEAFF.